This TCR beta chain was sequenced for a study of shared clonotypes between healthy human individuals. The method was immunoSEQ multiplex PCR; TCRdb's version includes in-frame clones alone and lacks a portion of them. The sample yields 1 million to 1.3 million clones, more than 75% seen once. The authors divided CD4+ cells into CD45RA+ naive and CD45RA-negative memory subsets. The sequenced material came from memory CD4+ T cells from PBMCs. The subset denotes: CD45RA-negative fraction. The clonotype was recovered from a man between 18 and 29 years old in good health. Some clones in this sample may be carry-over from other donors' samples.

DNA of the CDR3: TGTGCCGGGGACAGGGCAAACACTGAAGCTTTCTTT. Protein sequence: CAGDRANTEAFF. The chain links TRBV5-8 to TRBJ1-1; 9 nucleotides align to TRBD1. Trimming at V came to 10 bases and at J to 2 bases, leaving 3 bases not matched to a gene. CDR3 length: 12 amino acids. CDR1 and CDR2 (germline): SGHTS, YDEGEE.